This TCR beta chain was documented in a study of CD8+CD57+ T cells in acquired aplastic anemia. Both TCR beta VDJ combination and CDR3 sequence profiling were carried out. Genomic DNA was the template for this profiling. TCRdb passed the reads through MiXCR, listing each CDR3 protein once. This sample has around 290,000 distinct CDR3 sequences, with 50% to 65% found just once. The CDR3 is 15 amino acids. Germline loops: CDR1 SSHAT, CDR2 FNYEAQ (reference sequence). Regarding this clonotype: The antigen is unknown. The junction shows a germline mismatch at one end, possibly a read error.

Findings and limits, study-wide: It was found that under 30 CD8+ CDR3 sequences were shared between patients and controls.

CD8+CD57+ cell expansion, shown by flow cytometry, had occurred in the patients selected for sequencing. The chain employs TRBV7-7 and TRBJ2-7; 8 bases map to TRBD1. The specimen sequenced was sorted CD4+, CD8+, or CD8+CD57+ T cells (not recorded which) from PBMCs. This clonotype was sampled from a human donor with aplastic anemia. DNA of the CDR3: TGTGCTAGCAGCTCCGACAGGGGCTCCTCCTACGAGCAGTACTTC. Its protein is CASSSDRGSSYEQYF.